The 14 T cell receptor beta chains below come from one sample, sequenced in a study of blood T cells in healthy people across ages. A sample-barcoded 5' primer and a J-beta primer mix were used in a second PCR of roughly 6 to 11 cycles. MiXCR, run by TCRdb on the 5' RACE reads, gives a single entry per CDR3 protein. The top ten clones hold over 3.5% of a sample with 450,000 to 600,000 distinct CDR3 sequences, roughly a quarter of them seen once. Another study also made use of these data, one on T cells of mothers and their children.

Sequencing used blood. The receptors come from a boy between 2 and 10 years old in good health.

The CDR3 here is CSADGQTSGELFF. In DNA form, the CDR3 reads TGCAGCGCGGACGGGCAAACGTCCGGGGAGCTGTTTTTT. V is TRBV29-1 and J is TRBJ2-2; D gene unclear. Per the germline V gene, CDR1 is SQVTM and CDR2 is ANQGSEA. This CDR3 contains 13 residues. The germline V and J ends were trimmed by 7 bases and 6 bases, with 15 bases remaining between them.

This clonotype appeared once. The chain couples TRBV4-1 to TRBJ2-5; 7 bases agree with TRBD2. The CDR3 covers 15 residues. V lost 1 base and J lost 1; bases outside the gene matches: 3. Looked up from germline, CDR1 is MGHRA and CDR2 is YSYEKL. Here the CDR3 reads CASSQGRGFQETQYF. In nucleotides, the CDR3 is TGCGCCAGCAGCCAAGGGCGGGGGTTCCAAGAGACCCAGTACTTC.

The chain recombines TRBV6-1 with TRBJ2-5; D gene unclear. Germline V gives CDR1 MNHNS, CDR2 SASEGT. Trimming stripped 2 bases from V and 3 bases from J, with 7 bases between. This CDR3 is built from 13 residues. The CDR3 spells CASSEFDKETQYF. In DNA, the CDR3 is TGTGCCAGCAGTGAATTCGACAAAGAGACCCAGTACTTC.

This clonotype appeared a few times. This chain connects TRBV10-3 to TRBJ1-3, with 7 bases aligning to TRBD1. With 4 bases clipped from V and 8 bases from J, the junction kept 5 bases outside the gene matches. Germline CDR1 is ENHRY and CDR2 is SYGVKD. The CDR3 contains 13 residues. In nucleotides, the CDR3 is TGTGCCATCAGTGGGCAGGGGGTATACACCATATATTTT. Protein sequence: CAISGQGVYTIYF.

This clonotype was counted a few times. This chain uses TRBV30 with TRBJ2-5; D might be TRBD1 or TRBD2, each matching 5 bases. Germline CDR1 GTSNPN, CDR2 SVGIG (reference sequence). V was shortened by 6 bases and J by 7 bases, with 15 bases between the two germline ends. The CDR3 totals 12 residues. The CDR3 region is CACYGGLATQYF. CDR3 sequence (DNA): TGTGCCTGTTATGGGGGTCTCGCGACCCAGTACTTC.

This clonotype was counted only a few times. This chain's CDR3 is CASRPGGGLPYQETQYF. DNA for the CDR3: TGTGCCAGCAGACCCGGTGGGGGACTCCCATACCAAGAGACCCAGTACTTC. The V gene is TRBV7-9, the J gene TRBJ2-5; D is possibly TRBD2 (6 bases). The germline CDR1 and CDR2 sequences are SEHNR and FQNEAQ (reference sequence). This CDR3 is built from 17 residues. With 6 bases removed from V and 0 bases from J, the gap between germline ends came to 20 bases.

J is TRBJ1-2 and V is TRBV4-2; D perhaps matches TRBD1 (5 bases). The CDR3 contains 15 residues. The germline V gene has CDR1 LGHNA and CDR2 YNFKEQ. V gave up 3 bases and J gave up 2 bases, with 13 bases separating them. As DNA, the CDR3 is TGTGCCAGCAGCCACCCGGACACGTACAACTATGGCTACACCTTC. This gives the protein CASSHPDTYNYGYTF.

The rearrangement uses TRBV29-1 and TRBJ1-1; no reliable D call. The CDR3 runs to 10 residues. Germline V gene lookup returns CDR1 SQVTM and CDR2 ANQGSEA. V lost 4 bases, J lost 5 bases, and 5 bases lay in between. The CDR3 bases are TGCAGCGTTGGGGAAACTGAAGCTTTCTTT. The encoded protein is CSVGETEAFF.

This clonotype has a handful of counts. The V gene is TRBV9, the J gene TRBJ2-5; D uncertain. Judging by the DNA end, TRBJ2-1 fits better; the J call may be wrong. CDR1 SGDLS and CDR2 YYNGEE come from the germline V gene. The CDR3 has 15 residues. The CDR3 DNA sequence: TGTGCCAGCAGCCCCCACGAGGACCCCTTCGATGAGCAGTTCTTC. Its translation: CASSPHEDPFDEQFF.

This CDR3 reads CASSFTSGRVGDEQFF. The CDR3, as DNA: TGCGCCAGCAGCTTCACTAGCGGGAGGGTGGGTGATGAGCAGTTCTTC. The chain joins TRBV5-1 to TRBJ2-1; 13 bases map to TRBD2. CDR3 length: 16 amino acids. The trim removed 2 bases at V and 8 bases at J, leaving 7 bases unmatched. Germline V CDR1 and CDR2: SGHRS, YFSETQ.

V gene TRBV28 combines with J gene TRBJ2-7, with 10 positions matching TRBD1. The CDR3 has 18 amino acids. Germline CDR1 is MDHEN and CDR2 is SYDVKM. J lost 1 base, V lost 1 base, and 10 bases had no gene match. CDR3 DNA sequence: TGTGCCAGCAGTTTATCCACGACAGGGGGCATTGGGTCCTACGAGCAGTACTTC. Translation: CASSLSTTGGIGSYEQYF.

In the case of this clonotype: This could be a read error, since a much larger clone is one nucleotide away. The J gene is TRBJ1-4, the V gene TRBV28; a weak D match, TRBD1 (5 bases). The V end was cut by 8 bases, the J end by 2 bases, with 12 bases between. The CDR3 is made up of 14 amino acids. CDR1 and CDR2 from the germline V gene are MDHEN and SYDVKM. For the CDR3, the DNA is TGTGCCAGCCGAACCGGGACGACTAATGAAAAACTGTTTTTT. Its protein is CASRTGTTNEKLFF. Filled out from reference TRBV28 and TRBJ1-4, the complete variable domain reads DVKVTQSSRYLVKRTGEKVFLECVQDMDHENMFWYRQDPGLGLRLIYFSYDVKMKEKGDIPEGYSVSREKKERFSLILESASTNQTSMYLCASRTGTTNEKLFFGSGTQLSVL.

In its sample, this clonotype was seen a few times. V is TRBV5-1 and J is TRBJ2-5; 8 nucleotides align to TRBD2. Germline lookup yields CDR1 SGHRS and CDR2 YFSETQ. After removal of 0 bases from V and 5 bases from J, the junction contained 9 bases not matched to a gene. This CDR3 spans 16 amino acids. The DNA for the CDR3 is TGCGCCAGCAGCTTGGCGTCCGCGGGGGGTAGGGAGACCCAGTACTTC. This gives the protein CASSLASAGGRETQYF. Filled out from reference TRBV5-1 and TRBJ2-5, the complete variable domain reads KAGVTQTPRYLIKTRGQQVTLSCSPISGHRSVSWYQQTPGQGLQFLFEYFSETQRNKGNFPGRFSGRQFSNSRSEMNVSTLELGDSALYLCASSLASAGGRETQYFGPGTRLLVL.

This rearrangement joins TRBV7-9 to TRBJ2-1, with D unclear. The germline V gene encodes CDR1 SEHNR and CDR2 FQNEAQ (reference sequence). The CDR3 runs to 18 residues. The V end lost 2 bases, the J end lost 0 bases, and 17 bases lay between the germline ends. The CDR3 nucleotides are TGTGCCAGCAGCTTACGAGAGACTTGGAGAGGCTCCTACAATGAGCAGTTCTTC. Its translation is CASSLRETWRGSYNEQFF.